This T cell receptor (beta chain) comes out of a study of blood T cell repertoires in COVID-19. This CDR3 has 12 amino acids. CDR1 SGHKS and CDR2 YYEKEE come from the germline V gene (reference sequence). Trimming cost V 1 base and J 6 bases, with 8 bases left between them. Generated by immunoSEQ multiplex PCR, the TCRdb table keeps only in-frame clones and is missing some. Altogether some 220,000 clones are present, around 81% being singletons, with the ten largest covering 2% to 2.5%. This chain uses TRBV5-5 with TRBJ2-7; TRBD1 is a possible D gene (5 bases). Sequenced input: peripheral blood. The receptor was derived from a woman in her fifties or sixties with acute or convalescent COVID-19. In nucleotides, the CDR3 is TGTGCCAGCAGCTTGAGGGGTAGCGAGCAGTACTTC. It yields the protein CASSLRGSEQYF.